This T cell receptor (beta chain) is from a study of post-analysis software for immune sequencing data. Study conclusions and caveats: Patients used about 5 TRBV segments, including TRBV5-6, TRBV5-1 and TRBV20-1, more often than controls.

The TCR beta cDNA libraries carried unique molecular identifiers. MiXCR was run by TCRdb on the PCR reads, yielding one entry per CDR3 protein. In the table there are approximately 690,000 distinct CDR3 sequences, 55% to 60% of which are singletons. This clonotype came up a few times. The antigen is undetermined. Germline CDR1 reads SGHRS; CDR2 reads YFSETQ. The CDR3 length is 12 residues. V lost 3 bases, J lost 8 bases, and 2 bases stayed unmatched. The V and J genes are TRBV5-1 and TRBJ2-1; TRBD2 matches 7 bases. The sequencing sample was made of blood. The source is a girl aged 2 to 10 with multiple sclerosis. The CDR3: CASSWTRDEQFF. CDR3 nucleotides: TGCGCCAGCAGCTGGACTAGAGATGAGCAGTTCTTC.